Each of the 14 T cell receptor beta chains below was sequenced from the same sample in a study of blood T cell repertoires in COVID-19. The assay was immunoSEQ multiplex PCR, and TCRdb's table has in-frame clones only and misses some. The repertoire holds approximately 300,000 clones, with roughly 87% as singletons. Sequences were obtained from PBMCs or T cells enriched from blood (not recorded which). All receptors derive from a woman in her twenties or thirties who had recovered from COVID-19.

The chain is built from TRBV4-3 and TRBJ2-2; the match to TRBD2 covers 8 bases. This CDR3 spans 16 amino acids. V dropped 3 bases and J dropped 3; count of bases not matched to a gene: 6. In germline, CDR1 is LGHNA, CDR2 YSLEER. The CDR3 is CASSHPGGQDTGELFF. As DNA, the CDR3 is TGCGCCAGCAGCCACCCGGGGGGGCAGGACACCGGGGAGCTGTTTTTT.

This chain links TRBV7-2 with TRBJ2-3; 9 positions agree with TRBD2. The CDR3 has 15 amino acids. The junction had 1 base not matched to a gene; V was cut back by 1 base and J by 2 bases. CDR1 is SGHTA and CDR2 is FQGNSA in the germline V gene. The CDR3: CASSLGGGATDTQYF. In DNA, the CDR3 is TGTGCCAGCAGCTTAGGCGGGGGGGCCACAGATACGCAGTATTTT.

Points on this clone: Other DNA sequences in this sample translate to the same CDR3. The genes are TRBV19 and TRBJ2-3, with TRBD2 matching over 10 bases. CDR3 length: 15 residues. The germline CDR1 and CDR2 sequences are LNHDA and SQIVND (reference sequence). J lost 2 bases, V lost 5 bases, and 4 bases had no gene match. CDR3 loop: CASSLSGGFTDTQYF. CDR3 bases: TGTGCCAGTAGTCTTAGCGGGGGGTTCACAGATACGCAGTATTTT.

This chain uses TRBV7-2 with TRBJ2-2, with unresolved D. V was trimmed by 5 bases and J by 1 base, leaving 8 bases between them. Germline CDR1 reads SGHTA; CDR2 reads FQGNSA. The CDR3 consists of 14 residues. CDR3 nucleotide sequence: TGTGCCAGCAGCCCAACGGGGAACACCGGGGAGCTGTTTTTT. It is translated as CASSPTGNTGELFF.

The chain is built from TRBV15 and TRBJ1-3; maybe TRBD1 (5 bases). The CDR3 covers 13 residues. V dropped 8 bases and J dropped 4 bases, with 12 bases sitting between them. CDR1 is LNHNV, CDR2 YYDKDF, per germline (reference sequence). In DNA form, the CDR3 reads TGTGCCACCCAGCCAGGGTCCGGAAACACCATATATTTT. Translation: CATQPGSGNTIYF.

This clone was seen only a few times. The CDR3 nucleotides read TGTGCCAGCACCTATGCGGGGGGCGGTAGAGAGCAGTACTTC. This sequence encodes CASTYAGGGREQYF. V and J are TRBV5-4 and TRBJ2-7; 8 bases align to TRBD2. CDR1 is SGHNT, CDR2 YYREEE, per germline (reference sequence). J lost 7 bases, V lost 6 bases, and 12 bases had no gene match. The CDR3 runs to 14 residues.

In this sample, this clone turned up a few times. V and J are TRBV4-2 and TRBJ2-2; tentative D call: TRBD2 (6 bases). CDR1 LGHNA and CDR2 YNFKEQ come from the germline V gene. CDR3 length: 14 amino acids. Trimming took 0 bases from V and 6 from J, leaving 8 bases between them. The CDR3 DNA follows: TGTGCCAGCAGCCAAGAGTCGGGGGCCGGGGAGCTGTTTTTT. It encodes CASSQESGAGELFF.

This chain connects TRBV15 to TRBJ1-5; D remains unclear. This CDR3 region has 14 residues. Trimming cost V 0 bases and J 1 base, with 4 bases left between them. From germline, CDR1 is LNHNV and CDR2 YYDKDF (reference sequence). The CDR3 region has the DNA TGTGCCACCAGCAGAGACAGAAGCAATCAGCCCCAGCATTTT. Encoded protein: CATSRDRSNQPQHF.

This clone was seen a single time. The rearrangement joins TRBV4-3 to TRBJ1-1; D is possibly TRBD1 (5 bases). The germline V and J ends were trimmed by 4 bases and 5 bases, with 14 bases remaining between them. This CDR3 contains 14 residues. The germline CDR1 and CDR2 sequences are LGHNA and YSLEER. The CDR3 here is CASSPGGFGTEAFF. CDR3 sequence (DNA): TGCGCCAGCAGCCCCGGGGGGTTTGGGACTGAAGCTTTCTTT.

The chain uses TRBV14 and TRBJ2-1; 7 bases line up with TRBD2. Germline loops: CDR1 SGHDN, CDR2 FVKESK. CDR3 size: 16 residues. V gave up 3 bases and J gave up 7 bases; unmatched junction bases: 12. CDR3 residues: CASSQVPRLAINEQFF. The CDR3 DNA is TGTGCCAGCAGCCAGGTACCCCGACTAGCTATAAATGAGCAGTTCTTC.

In DNA form, the CDR3 reads TGTGCCAGCTCACCACCTTCCCAAACTGGAAACACCATATATTTT. Its translation: CASSPPSQTGNTIYF. J is TRBJ1-3 and V is TRBV18; D unresolved. Germline lookup yields CDR1 KGHSH and CDR2 LQKENI. This CDR3 spans 15 amino acids. The germline V and J ends were trimmed by 0 bases and 2 bases, with 8 bases remaining between them.

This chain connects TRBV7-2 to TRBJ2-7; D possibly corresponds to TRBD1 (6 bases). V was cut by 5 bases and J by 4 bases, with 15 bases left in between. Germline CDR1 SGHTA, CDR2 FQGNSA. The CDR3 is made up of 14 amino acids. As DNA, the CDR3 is TGTGCCAGCAGCCCGGTACAGGGTCCGTACGAGCAGTACTTC. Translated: CASSPVQGPYEQYF.

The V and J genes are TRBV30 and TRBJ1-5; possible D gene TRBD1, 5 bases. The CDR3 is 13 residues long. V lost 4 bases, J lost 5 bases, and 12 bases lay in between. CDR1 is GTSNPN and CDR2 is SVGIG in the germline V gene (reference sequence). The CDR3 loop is CAWTTGFDQPQHF. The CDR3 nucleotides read TGTGCCTGGACCACAGGCTTTGATCAGCCCCAGCATTTT.

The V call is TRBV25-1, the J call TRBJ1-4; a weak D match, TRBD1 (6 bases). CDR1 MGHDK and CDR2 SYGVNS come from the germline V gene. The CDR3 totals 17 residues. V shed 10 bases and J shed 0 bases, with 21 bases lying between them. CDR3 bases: TGTGCCATCCGAAGGACAGCCCTTATTGCAACTAATGAAAAACTGTTTTTT. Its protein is CAIRRTALIATNEKLFF.